Shown below are 2 T cell receptor beta chains from a single sample sequenced in a study of T cell responses to AZD1222 COVID-19 vaccine. This table comes from immunoSEQ multiplex PCR, and its TCRdb copy is limited to in-frame clones, with some not included. The table has approximately 150,000 clones, around 90% seen once; the top ten hold 1.5% to 2%. Here the sequenced sample was peripheral blood, taken on day 0 of AZD1222 vaccination. The receptors originated from an adult in good health.

CDR3 in DNA: TGTGCCAGCAGCTTAGGAGGGACAGCTCCTTATGGCTACACCTTC. Translating gives CASSLGGTAPYGYTF. The chain has TRBV13 and TRBJ1-2, with 7 bases that match TRBD1. The germline V gene has CDR1 PRHDT and CDR2 FYEKMQ (reference sequence). The CDR3 is 15 residues long. V lost 0 bases, J lost 5 bases, and 6 bases stayed unmatched.

The rearrangement links TRBV27 to TRBJ2-1; D might be TRBD2 (5 bases). The CDR3 covers 14 residues. The V gene lost 3 bases and the J gene lost 5 bases, with 11 bases spanning the gap. The germline gives CDR1 MNHEY, CDR2 SMNVEV (reference sequence). The CDR3 protein is CASSLTTTNNEQFF. DNA for the CDR3: TGTGCCAGCAGTTTGACTACTACGAACAATGAGCAGTTCTTC.